This TCR beta chain came from a study of T cell responses to AZD1222 COVID-19 vaccine. This CDR3 is 15 amino acids long. V was shortened by 3 bases and J by 0 bases, with 11 bases between the two germline ends. Germline-derived CDR1 and CDR2 are LGHNA and YSLEER. Data came from immunoSEQ multiplex PCR; TCRdb stores just in-frame clones and leaves some out. In the table there are around 120,000 clones, around nine tenths of which are singletons. V usage is TRBV4-3 and J usage is TRBJ1-2; a weak D match, TRBD1 (5 bases). This receptor was taken from an adult in good health. Sequences were derived from peripheral blood, sampled on day 0 of AZD1222 vaccination. The CDR3 spells CASSQSRQTNYGYTF. CDR3 nucleotides: TGCGCCAGCAGCCAGAGCAGACAGACTAACTATGGCTACACCTTC.